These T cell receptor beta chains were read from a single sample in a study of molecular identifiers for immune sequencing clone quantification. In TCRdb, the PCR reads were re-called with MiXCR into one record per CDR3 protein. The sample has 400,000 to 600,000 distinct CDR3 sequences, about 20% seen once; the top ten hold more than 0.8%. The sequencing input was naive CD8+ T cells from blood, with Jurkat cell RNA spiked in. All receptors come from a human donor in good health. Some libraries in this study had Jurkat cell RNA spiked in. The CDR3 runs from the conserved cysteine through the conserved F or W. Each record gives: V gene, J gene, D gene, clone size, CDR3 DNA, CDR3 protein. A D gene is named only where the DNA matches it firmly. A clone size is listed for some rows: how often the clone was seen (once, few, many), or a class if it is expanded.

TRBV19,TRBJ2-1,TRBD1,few,TGTGCCAGCAAACCCGGGACAGCTAACTACAATGAGCAGTTCTTC,CASKPGTANYNEQFF
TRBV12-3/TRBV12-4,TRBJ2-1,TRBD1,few,TGTGCCAGCAGCACCGGGCAGGGGGCTAATGAGCAGTTCTTC,CASSTGQGANEQFF
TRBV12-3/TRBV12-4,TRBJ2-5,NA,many,TGTGCCAGCAGTTCCGGAGGTCAGACCCAGTACTTC,CASSSGGQTQYF
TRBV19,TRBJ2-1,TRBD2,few,TGTGCCAGTAGTATAAGAAGCGGGGCCGGAAATGAGCAGTTCTTC,CASSIRSGAGNEQFF
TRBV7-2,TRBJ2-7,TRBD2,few,TGTGCCAGCAGCCCCTGGGTAGCGGGAGGGTTCGAGCAGTACTTC,CASSPWVAGGFEQYF
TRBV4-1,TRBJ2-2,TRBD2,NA,TGCGCCAGCAGCCAAAGACGGAGCGGGGGGGATATCGGGGAGCTGTTTTTT,CASSQRRSGGDIGELFF
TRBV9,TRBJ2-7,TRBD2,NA,TGTGCCAGCAGCGCCTCCGAGGGGAGCGGGGAACTCGAGCGGTACTTC,CASSASEGSGELERYF
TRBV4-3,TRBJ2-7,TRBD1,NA,TGCGCCAGCAGCCAAGTGACAGGGGGATCGGCCTACGAGCAGTACTTC,CASSQVTGGSAYEQYF
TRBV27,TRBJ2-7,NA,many,TGTGCCAGCAGTTTATCGGCCACCCGGTACGAGCAGTACTTC,CASSLSATRYEQYF
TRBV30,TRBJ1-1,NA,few,TGTGCCTGGAGTGTGGGGGGCTATACTGAAGCTTTCTTT,CAWSVGGYTEAFF
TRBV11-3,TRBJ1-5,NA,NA,TGTGCCAGCAGCTCTCTACTGGGACGGGATAGCAATCAGCCCCAGCATTTT,CASSSLLGRDSNQPQHF
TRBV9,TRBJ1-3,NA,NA,TGTGCCAGCAGCGTTGGAGCAGGCCCTGGAAGCACCATATATTTT,CASSVGAGPGSTIYF
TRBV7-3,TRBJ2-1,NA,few,TGTGCCAGCAGCATATTGGGACCGTACAATGAGCAGTTCTTC,CASSILGPYNEQFF
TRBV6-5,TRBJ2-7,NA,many,TGTGCCAGCAGTTACCTAACCGGGACGGGTGCTTCCTACGAGCAGTACTTC,CASSYLTGTGASYEQYF
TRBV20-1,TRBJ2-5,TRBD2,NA,TGCAGTGCTAGAGCCCGGGGGGGGGCGGGCAAGACCCAGTACTTC,CSARARGGAGKTQYF
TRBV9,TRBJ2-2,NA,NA,TGTGCCAGCAGCGGAACCCCCGGGGGACTGGGGGAGCTGTTTTTT,CASSGTPGGLGELFF
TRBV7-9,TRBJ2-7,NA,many,TGTGCCAGCAGCCAAAGCGTTAGCTCCTACGAGCAGTACTTC,CASSQSVSSYEQYF
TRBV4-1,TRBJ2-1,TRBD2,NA,TGCGCCAGCAGCCATCAGCGGGAGAATGAGCAGTTCTTC,CASSHQRENEQFF
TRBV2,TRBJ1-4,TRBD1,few,TGTGCCAGCAGTGAATCCGAGCACAGGGGTGAAAAACTGTTTTTT,CASSESEHRGEKLFF
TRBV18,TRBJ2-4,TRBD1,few,TGTGCCAGCTCACCACGCGACAGGGGCCTAGCCAAAAACATTCAGTACTTC,CASSPRDRGLAKNIQYF